A single sample gave rise to the 10 T cell receptor beta chains below, sequenced in a study of blood T cell repertoires in COVID-19. Assay: immunoSEQ multiplex PCR; the TCRdb copy retains only in-frame clones and omits some. The sample contains roughly 80,000 clones, about 87% of which appear only once. Sequenced material: peripheral blood. These receptors were collected from a human donor in a cohort sampled during active COVID-19.

This rearrangement joins TRBV5-1 to TRBJ2-5, with D perhaps TRBD2 (5 bases). The CDR3 extends over 13 amino acids. CDR1 SGHRS and CDR2 YFSETQ come from the germline V gene. The V end lost 5 bases, the J end lost 5 bases, and 13 bases lay between the germline ends. CDR3 loop: CASSDEGWETQYF. CDR3 nucleotides: TGCGCCAGCAGTGACGAGGGCTGGGAGACCCAGTACTTC. The whole variable domain, filled in from reference TRBV5-1 and TRBJ2-5, reads KAGVTQTPRYLIKTRGQQVTLSCSPISGHRSVSWYQQTPGQGLQFLFEYFSETQRNKGNFPGRFSGRQFSNSRSEMNVSTLELGDSALYLCASSDEGWETQYFGPGTRLLVL.

The chain is built from TRBV6-2 or TRBV6-3 and TRBJ2-7; no reliable D call. Germline lookup yields CDR1 MNHEY and CDR2 SVGEGT. The CDR3 has 12 residues. The germline V and J ends were trimmed by 6 bases and 6 bases, with 12 bases remaining between them. The CDR3 coding sequence is TGTGCCAGCAGCCCCTCGGTCGGCGAGCAGTACTTC. Its protein product is CASSPSVGEQYF.

The V gene is TRBV10-1, the J gene TRBJ1-1; the D gene is possibly TRBD1 (5 bases). The germline V gene encodes CDR1 WNHNN and CDR2 SYGVQD (reference sequence). V lost 5 bases, J lost 4 bases, and 14 bases lay in between. This CDR3 is built from 14 residues. The CDR3 sequence is CASSYSGGGTEAFF. CDR3 nucleotide sequence: TGCGCCAGCAGTTACTCGGGGGGTGGCACTGAAGCTTTCTTT.

This chain joins TRBV6-6 and TRBJ1-1, with TRBD1 matching over 9 bases. The CDR3 is made up of 15 amino acids. J was trimmed by 4 bases and V by 0 bases; bases with no gene match: 3. The germline V gene encodes CDR1 MNHNY and CDR2 SVGAGI (reference sequence). The CDR3 DNA is TGTGCCAGCAGTTACTCTACAGGGGGCACCACTGAAGCTTTCTTT. Its protein product is CASSYSTGGTTEAFF.

This chain uses TRBV7-6 with TRBJ2-1; D gene ambiguous. Trimming cost V 5 bases and J 9 bases, with 14 bases left between them. CDR3 length: 13 residues. Per the germline V gene, CDR1 is SGHVS and CDR2 is FNYEAQ. CDR3 protein: CASSRSLNGEQFF. In DNA, the CDR3 is TGTGCCAGCAGCCGGAGCTTAAACGGTGAGCAGTTCTTC.

The gene calls are TRBV19 and TRBJ2-5, with 7 bases lining up with TRBD1. V dropped 0 bases and J dropped 5; count of bases not matched to a gene: 3. Germline loops: CDR1 LNHDA, CDR2 SQIVND (reference sequence). The CDR3 is 14 amino acids. Here the CDR3 reads CASSIDPQGETQYF. CDR3 nucleotides: TGTGCCAGTAGTATAGATCCACAGGGGGAGACCCAGTACTTC.

This rearrangement joins TRBV7-9 to TRBJ2-5; 9 bases match TRBD1. CDR3 length equals 16 residues. The V gene end was trimmed by 6 bases and the J gene end by 4 bases; junction bases not matched to a gene: 12. Germline loops: CDR1 SEHNR, CDR2 FQNEAQ (reference sequence). The CDR3 bases are TGTGCCAGCAGAGGGTCGGGACAGGGAGGTGGAGAGACCCAGTACTTC. Residues: CASRGSGQGGGETQYF. The whole variable domain, filled in from reference TRBV7-9 and TRBJ2-5, reads DTGVSQNPRHKITKRGQNVTFRCDPISEHNRLYWYRQTLGQGPEFLTYFQNEAQLEKSRLLSDRFSAERPKGSFSTLEIQRTEQGDSAMYLCASRGSGQGGGETQYFGPGTRLLVL.

The V and J genes are TRBV5-1 and TRBJ1-1, with a tentative D call TRBD1 (6 bases). The germline CDR1 and CDR2 sequences are SGHRS and YFSETQ. The CDR3 runs 14 residues. V lost 5 bases, J lost 1 base, and 12 bases lay in between. This CDR3 reads CASRPGAGNTEAFF. The DNA for the CDR3 is TGCGCCAGCAGACCAGGGGCGGGGAACACTGAAGCTTTCTTT.

The CDR3 loop reads CATSDSRQGGVGYTF. The DNA of the CDR3 is TGTGCCACCAGTGATAGCCGGCAGGGAGGTGTTGGCTACACCTTC. V gene TRBV24-1 combines with J gene TRBJ1-2; possibly TRBD1 for D (5 bases). This CDR3 has 15 amino acids. Trimming cost V 3 bases and J 7 bases, with 17 bases left between them. CDR1 KGHDR and CDR2 SFDVKD come from the germline V gene.

The chain employs TRBV6-1 and TRBJ1-2; D is unclear. CDR3 length: 13 residues. The germline gives CDR1 MNHNS, CDR2 SASEGT. V dropped 2 bases and J dropped 6 bases, with 10 bases sitting between them. The CDR3 bases are TGTGCCAGCAGTGAAATCCCTTCGGATGGCTACACCTTC. Translating it yields CASSEIPSDGYTF.